This T cell receptor (beta chain) was captured by sequencing in a study of T cells after yellow fever vaccination (dated by TCRdb to about 2019). Notes on the research overall: Libraries from fractions with low cell numbers were prepared with the SMART-Seq v4 Ultra Low Input RNA kit. To track T-cell clones before and after primary and booster YFV17D yellow fever vaccination, bulk TCR alpha and beta repertoires were sequenced longitudinally. Two healthy male donors, one aged 18 to 29 and one aged 30 to 40 years, made up the cohort. Blood was drawn at multiple timepoints before and after primary and secondary immunization, with bulk PBMC replicates and cell subsets isolated.

Synthesis of TCR cDNA relied on 5'RACE template switching, a step that introduced a universal primer site along with unique molecular identifiers. Priming for cDNA synthesis came from both the TCR alpha and TCR beta constant segments. Two PCR steps were used to amplify libraries, with sample barcodes and sequencing adapters being added in the second step. Libraries were sequenced on Illumina HiSeq 2500 (2x100 bp) or NovaSeq (2x150 bp). The original pipeline was this. Demultiplexing of reads and collapsing into UMI consensus sequences were performed with MIGEC, and V(D)J alignment was carried out with MiXCR. Vaccine-responding clonotypes were defined with edgeR using replicate PBMC samples, requiring FDR below 0.01 and a log2 fold change above 5 up to day 15. Each bulk clonotype was labeled CD4 or CD8 based on which sequenced repertoire, CD4 or CD8, contained the clonotype at higher abundance. TCRdb ran its own pipeline on the public reads, namely fastp trimming at Q25 and MiXCR clone calling, and kept in-frame beta chains. Rows with one shared CDR3 protein collapse into an entry with the most common genes and DNA. TCRdb's processing, not the authors' own work, is the source of the V and J calls. The sample has 110,000 to 150,000 distinct CDR3 sequences on record, 6.6% of them singletons. The ten largest clones represent more than 0.6% of the sample.

Explained via the paper, the treatment or condition label denotes: live attenuated yellow fever vaccine strain. PBMCs were isolated from peripheral blood using a standard Ficoll-Paque protocol. Dynabeads CD4 and CD8 positive selection kits were used to isolate the CD4 and CD8 T-cell fractions. TriZol was used to extract RNA from bulk PBMCs, from CD4 and CD8 fractions, and from dextramer-positive and dextramer-negative fractions. Trimming at the junction amounts to 2 bases on V and 1 base on J, and the germline ends lie 11 bases apart. The germline V gene (reference sequence) yields DFQATT for CDR1 and SNEGSKA for CDR2. The CDR3 covers 14 residues, taking in both the cysteine and the phenylalanine. CDR3 DNA only is kept here, 42 bases in frame from base 1. This clonotype was found many times. Its antigen is currently not known. Base qualities are not provided; no much larger clone lies one nucleotide away.

The study at large found these results: Most clones expanded after primary vaccination (96% of CD4 and around 88% of CD8) were re-detected after the booster, suggesting that broad memory maintenance occurred. A small fraction of clonotypes appeared in both the CD4 and CD8 compartments, likely as a result of convergent recombination. FACS-sorted repertoires could contain abundant contaminating clonotypes from the bulk population, so computational filtering was required. Compared with the primary T-cell response, the secondary T-cell response was faster but weaker, reaching its peak on day 5 rather than on day 15. Because the study included only two donors, the extent to which the findings can be generalized is limited.

The chain uses TRBV20-1 and TRBJ2-5, and the D gene may be TRBD1, 5 bases matching. This receptor was obtained from a man aged 30 to 45 who received the YFV17D yellow fever vaccine. This specimen was CD4+ T cells sorted from PBMCs, taken 10 days after the yellow fever booster vaccination. The CDR3 in this case is CSARLSDSQETQYF. At the DNA level, the sequence is TGCAGTGCTAGATTAAGCGACAGCCAAGAGACCCAGTACTTC.